The T cell receptor beta chain under discussion was sequenced for a study of T cells in Graves' hyperthyroidism and ophthalmopathy. Using RNA transcripts as the source, TCR beta CDR3 regions were amplified. HTBI primers were employed in a first-round RT-PCR of the TCR CDR3. TCRdb re-called the multiplex PCR reads with MiXCR, one entry per CDR3 protein. The data show about 690,000 distinct CDR3 sequences, with approximately 15% seen just once and 15% held by the top ten. This clonotype appeared many times. Sequencing used blood. The TCR sequence derives from a man aged 45-60 years with Graves' hyperthyroidism.

As DNA, the CDR3 is TGCGCCAGCAGCTTGGGAACAGGGGGCCACACTGAAGCTTTCTTT. It translates to CASSLGTGGHTEAFF. This chain links TRBV5-1 with TRBJ1-1, with 9 bases lining up with TRBD1. CDR1 and CDR2 from the germline V gene are SGHRS and YFSETQ. The CDR3 is 15 residues long. V shed 0 bases and J 3 bases; nucleotides not matched to a gene: 3.